This record covers a single T cell receptor beta chain. The antigen is undetermined. Only in-frame clones appear in the TCRdb table, and some are missing; sequencing was by immunoSEQ multiplex PCR. The repertoire has more than 95,000 clones, around 90% of them found once; the top ten carry around 4.5%. The source of the sample is a study of T cell responses to AZD1222 COVID-19 vaccine. Overall study findings and caveats: Only five to seven AZD1222 recipients tested seropositive at baseline. The CD4 TCRs associated with vaccination extended across spike and predominated at 160-218 and 743-854. A mostly white British donor set with more females was recruited, and clonal diversity was possibly underestimated.

There are 14 residues in the CDR3. CDR1 and CDR2 (germline): KGHSH, LQKENI. The V and J ends lost 4 bases and 4 bases, in that order; junction bases with no gene match: 2. The source is an adult in good health. The input for sequencing was peripheral blood, taken on day 0 of MenACWY control vaccination. The rearrangement links TRBV18 to TRBJ2-2, with 8 positions matching TRBD2. The CDR3 region has the DNA TGTGCCAGCTCACGGCGGGAGGCCACCGGGGAGCTGTTTTTT. Amino acids: CASSRREATGELFF.